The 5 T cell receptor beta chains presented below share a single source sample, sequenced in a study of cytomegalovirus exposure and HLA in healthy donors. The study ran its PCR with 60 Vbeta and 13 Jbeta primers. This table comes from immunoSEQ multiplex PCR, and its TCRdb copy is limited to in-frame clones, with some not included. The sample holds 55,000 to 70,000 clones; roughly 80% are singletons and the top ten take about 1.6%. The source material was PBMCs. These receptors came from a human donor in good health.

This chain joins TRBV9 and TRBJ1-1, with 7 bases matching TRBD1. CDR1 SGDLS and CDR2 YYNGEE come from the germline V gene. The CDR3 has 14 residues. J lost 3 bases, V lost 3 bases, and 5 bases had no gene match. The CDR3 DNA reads TGTGCCAGCAGCGGAGAAACAGGGGACACTGAAGCTTTCTTT. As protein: CASSGETGDTEAFF.

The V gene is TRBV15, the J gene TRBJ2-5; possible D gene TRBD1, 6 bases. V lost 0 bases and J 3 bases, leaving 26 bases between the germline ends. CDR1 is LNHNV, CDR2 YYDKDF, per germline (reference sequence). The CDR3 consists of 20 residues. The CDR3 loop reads CATSRELDHVGNRDEETQYF. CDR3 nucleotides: TGTGCCACCAGCAGAGAACTCGATCATGTGGGGAACAGGGACGAAGAGACCCAGTACTTC.

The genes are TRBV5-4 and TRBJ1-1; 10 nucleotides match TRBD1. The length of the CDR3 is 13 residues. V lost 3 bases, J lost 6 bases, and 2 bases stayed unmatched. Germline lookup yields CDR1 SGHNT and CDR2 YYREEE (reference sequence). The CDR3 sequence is CASSYGQGAEAFF. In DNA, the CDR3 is TGTGCCAGCAGCTATGGACAGGGGGCTGAAGCTTTCTTT.

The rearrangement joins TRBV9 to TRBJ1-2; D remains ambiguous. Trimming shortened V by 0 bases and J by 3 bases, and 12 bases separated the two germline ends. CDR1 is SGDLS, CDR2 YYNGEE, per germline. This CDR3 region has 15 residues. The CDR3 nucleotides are TGTGCCAGCAGCGTAGGTCTAAACCCGCACTATGGCTACACCTTC. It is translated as CASSVGLNPHYGYTF.

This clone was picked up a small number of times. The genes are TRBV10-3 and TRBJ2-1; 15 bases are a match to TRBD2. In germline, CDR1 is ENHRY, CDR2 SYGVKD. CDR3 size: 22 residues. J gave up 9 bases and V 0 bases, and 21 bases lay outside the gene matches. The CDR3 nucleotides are TGTGCCATCAGTGAGTCACTCCCCGGGACTAGCGGGAGGCCGGCAGTGGGTGGTGAGCAGTTCTTC. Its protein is CAISESLPGTSGRPAVGGEQFF.